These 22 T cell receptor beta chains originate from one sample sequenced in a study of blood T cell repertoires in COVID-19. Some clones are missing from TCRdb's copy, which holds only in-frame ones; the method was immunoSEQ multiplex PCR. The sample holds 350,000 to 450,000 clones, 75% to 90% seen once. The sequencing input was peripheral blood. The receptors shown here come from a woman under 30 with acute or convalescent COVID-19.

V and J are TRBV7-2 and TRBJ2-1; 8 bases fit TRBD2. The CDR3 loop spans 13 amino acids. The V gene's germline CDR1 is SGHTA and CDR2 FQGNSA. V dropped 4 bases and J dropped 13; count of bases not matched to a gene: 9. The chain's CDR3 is CASSSTTSGDQFF. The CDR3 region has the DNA TGTGCCAGCAGCTCGACAACTAGCGGCGATCAGTTCTTC.

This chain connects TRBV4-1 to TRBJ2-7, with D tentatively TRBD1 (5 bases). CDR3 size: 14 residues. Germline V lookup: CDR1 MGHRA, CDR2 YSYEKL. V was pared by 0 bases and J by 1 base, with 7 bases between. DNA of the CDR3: TGCGCCAGCAGCCAAGATAGACAGTCCTACGAGCAGTACTTC. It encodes CASSQDRQSYEQYF.

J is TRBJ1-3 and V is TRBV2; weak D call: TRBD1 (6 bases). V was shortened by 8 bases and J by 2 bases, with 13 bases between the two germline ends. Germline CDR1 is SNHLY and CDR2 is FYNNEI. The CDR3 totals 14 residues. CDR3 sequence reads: CASSRQATGNTIYF. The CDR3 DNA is TGTGCCAGCTCCCGACAGGCCACTGGAAACACCATATATTTT. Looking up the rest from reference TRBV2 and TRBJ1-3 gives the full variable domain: EPEVTQTPSHQVTQMGQEVILRCVPISNHLYFYWYRQILGQKVEFLVSFYNNEISEKSEIFDDQFSVERPDGSNFTLKIRSTKLEDSAMYFCASSRQATGNTIYFGEGSWLTVV.

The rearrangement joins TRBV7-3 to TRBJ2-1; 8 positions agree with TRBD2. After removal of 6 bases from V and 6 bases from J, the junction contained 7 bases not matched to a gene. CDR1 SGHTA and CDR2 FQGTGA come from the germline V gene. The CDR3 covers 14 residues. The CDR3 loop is CASRPAGVPNEQFF. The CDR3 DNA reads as TGTGCCAGCAGGCCAGCGGGAGTCCCCAATGAGCAGTTCTTC.

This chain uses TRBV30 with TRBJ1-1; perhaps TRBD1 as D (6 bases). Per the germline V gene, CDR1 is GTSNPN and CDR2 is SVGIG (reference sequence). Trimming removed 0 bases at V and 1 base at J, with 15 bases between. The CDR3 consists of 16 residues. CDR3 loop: CAWSVDPRTENTEAFF. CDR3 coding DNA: TGTGCCTGGAGTGTCGACCCCAGGACAGAGAACACTGAAGCTTTCTTT. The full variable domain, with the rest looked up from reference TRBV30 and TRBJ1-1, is SQTIHQWPATLVQPVGSPLSLECTVEGTSNPNLYWYRQAAGRGLQLLFYSVGIGQISSEVPQNLSASRPQDRQFILSSKKLLLSDSGFYLCAWSVDPRTENTEAFFGQGTRLTVV.

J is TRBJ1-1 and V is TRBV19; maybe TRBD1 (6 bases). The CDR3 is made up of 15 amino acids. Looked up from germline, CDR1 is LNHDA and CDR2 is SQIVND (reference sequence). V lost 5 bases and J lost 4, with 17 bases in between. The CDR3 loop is CASSFNRAKVTEAFF. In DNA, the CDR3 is TGTGCCAGTAGTTTTAACAGGGCGAAGGTCACTGAAGCTTTCTTT. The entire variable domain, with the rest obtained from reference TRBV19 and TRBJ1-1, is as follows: DGGITQSPKYLFRKEGQNVTLSCEQNLNHDAMYWYRQDPGQGLRLIYYSQIVNDFQKGDIAEGYSVSREKKESFPLTVTSAQKNPTAFYLCASSFNRAKVTEAFFGQGTRLTVV.

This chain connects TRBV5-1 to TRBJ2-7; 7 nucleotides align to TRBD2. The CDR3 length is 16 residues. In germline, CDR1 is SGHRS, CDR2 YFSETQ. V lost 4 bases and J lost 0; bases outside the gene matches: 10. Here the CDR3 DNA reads TGCGCCAGCAGCCCGGGGGGAGAAATTACCTCCTACGAGCAGTACTTC. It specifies CASSPGGEITSYEQYF.

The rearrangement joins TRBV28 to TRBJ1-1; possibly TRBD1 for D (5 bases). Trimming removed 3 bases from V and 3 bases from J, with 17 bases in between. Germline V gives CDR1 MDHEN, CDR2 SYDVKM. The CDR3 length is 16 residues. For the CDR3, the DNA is TGTGCCAGCAGTTTGATTTCGGGAGGGGACGACACTGAAGCTTTCTTT. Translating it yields CASSLISGGDDTEAFF. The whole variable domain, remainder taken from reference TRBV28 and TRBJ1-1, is DVKVTQSSRYLVKRTGEKVFLECVQDMDHENMFWYRQDPGLGLRLIYFSYDVKMKEKGDIPEGYSVSREKKERFSLILESASTNQTSMYLCASSLISGGDDTEAFFGQGTRLTVV.

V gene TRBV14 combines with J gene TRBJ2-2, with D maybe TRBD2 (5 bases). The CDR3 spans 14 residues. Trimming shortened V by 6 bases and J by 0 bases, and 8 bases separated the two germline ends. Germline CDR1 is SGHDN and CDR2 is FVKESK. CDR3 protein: CASSRGSNTGELFF. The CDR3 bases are TGTGCCAGCAGTAGAGGGTCGAACACCGGGGAGCTGTTTTTT.

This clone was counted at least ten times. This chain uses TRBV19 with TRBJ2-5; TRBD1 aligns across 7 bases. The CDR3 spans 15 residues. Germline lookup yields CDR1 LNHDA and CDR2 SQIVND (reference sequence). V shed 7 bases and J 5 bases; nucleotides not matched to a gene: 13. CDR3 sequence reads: CASTETGFRGETQYF. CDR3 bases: TGTGCCAGTACCGAGACAGGGTTTAGAGGGGAGACCCAGTACTTC.

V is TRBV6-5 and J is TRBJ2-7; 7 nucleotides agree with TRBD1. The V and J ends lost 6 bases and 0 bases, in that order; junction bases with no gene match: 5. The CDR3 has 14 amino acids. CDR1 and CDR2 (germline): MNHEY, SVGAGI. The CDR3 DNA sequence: TGTGCCAGCAGGAAACAGGGGAACTCCTACGAGCAGTACTTC. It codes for CASRKQGNSYEQYF.

For the CDR3, the DNA is TGTGCCAGCAGCAAATTAGAGGGCATGAACACTGAAGCTTTCTTT. It encodes CASSKLEGMNTEAFF. This chain uses TRBV21-1 with TRBJ1-1. TRBV21-1 is a known pseudogene. The CDR3 consists of 15 residues.

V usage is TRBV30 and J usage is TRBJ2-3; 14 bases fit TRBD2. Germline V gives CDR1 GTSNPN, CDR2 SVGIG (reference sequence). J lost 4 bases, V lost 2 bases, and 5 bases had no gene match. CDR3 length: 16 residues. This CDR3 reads CAWSYGLAGGPDTQYF. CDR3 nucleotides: TGTGCCTGGAGTTACGGACTAGCGGGGGGTCCAGATACGCAGTATTTT.

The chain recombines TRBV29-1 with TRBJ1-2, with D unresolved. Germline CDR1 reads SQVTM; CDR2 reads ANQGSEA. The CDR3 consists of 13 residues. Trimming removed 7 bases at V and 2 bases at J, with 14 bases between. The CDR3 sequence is CSGEKRENYGYTF. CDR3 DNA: TGCAGCGGGGAAAAGCGGGAGAACTATGGCTACACCTTC. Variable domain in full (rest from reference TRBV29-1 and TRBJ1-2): SAVISQKPSRDICQRGTSLTIQCQVDSQVTMMFWYRQQPGQSLTLIATANQGSEATYESGFVIDKFPISRPNLTFSTLTVSNMSPEDSSIYLCSGEKRENYGYTFGSGTRLTVV.

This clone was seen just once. This CDR3 is CATRGLAGGNEQFF. The DNA for the CDR3 is TGTGCCACCAGGGGACTAGCGGGGGGCAATGAGCAGTTCTTC. The chain joins TRBV19 to TRBJ2-1, with 15 bases lining up with TRBD2. Trimming at V came to 10 bases and at J to 6 bases, leaving 4 bases not matched to a gene. CDR1 and CDR2 (germline): LNHDA, SQIVND (reference sequence). This CDR3 has 14 amino acids.

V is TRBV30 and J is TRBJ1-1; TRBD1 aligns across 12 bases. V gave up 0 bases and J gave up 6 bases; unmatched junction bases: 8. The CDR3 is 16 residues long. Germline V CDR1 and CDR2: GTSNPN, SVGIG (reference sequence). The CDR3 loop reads CAWSVRWDRGPPEAFF. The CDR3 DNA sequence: TGTGCCTGGAGTGTTCGGTGGGACAGGGGGCCCCCTGAAGCTTTCTTT.

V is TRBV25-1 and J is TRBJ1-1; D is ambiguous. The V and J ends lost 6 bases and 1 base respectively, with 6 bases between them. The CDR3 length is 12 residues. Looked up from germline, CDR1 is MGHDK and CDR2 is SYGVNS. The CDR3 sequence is CASRLGNTEAFF. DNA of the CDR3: TGTGCCAGCAGGCTAGGGAACACTGAAGCTTTCTTT.

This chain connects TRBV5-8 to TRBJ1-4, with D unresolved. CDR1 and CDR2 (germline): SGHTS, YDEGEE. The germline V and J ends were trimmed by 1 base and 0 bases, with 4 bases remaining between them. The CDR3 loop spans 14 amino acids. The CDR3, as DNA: TGTGCCAGCAGCTTGTCCTCAACTAATGAAAAACTGTTTTTT. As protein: CASSLSSTNEKLFF.

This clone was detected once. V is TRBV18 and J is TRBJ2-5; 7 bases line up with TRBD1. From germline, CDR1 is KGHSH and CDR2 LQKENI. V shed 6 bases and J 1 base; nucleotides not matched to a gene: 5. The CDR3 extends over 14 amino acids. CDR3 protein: CASSQTGPQETQYF. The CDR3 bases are TGTGCCAGCTCGCAGACAGGGCCCCAAGAGACCCAGTACTTC.

CDR3 nucleotide sequence: TGTGCCAGCAGTTACACCTCCGGGGGCACTGAAGCTTTCTTT. Its protein product is CASSYTSGGTEAFF. The rearrangement joins TRBV6-5 to TRBJ1-1; the D gene is possibly TRBD1 (5 bases). CDR3 length: 14 residues. Looked up from germline, CDR1 is MNHEY and CDR2 is SVGAGI. Trimming shortened V by 2 bases and J by 4 bases, and 11 bases separated the two germline ends.

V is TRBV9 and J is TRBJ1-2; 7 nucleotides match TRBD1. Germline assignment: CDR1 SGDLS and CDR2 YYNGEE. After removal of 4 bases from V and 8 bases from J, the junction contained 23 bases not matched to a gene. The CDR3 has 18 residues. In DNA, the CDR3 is TGTGCCAGCAGCTCACCCCTGGACTCAACAGGGGAGCGGGTGGGCTACACCTTC. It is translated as CASSSPLDSTGERVGYTF. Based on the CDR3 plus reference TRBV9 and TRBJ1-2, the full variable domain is DSGVTQTPKHLITATGQRVTLRCSPRSGDLSVYWYQQSLDQGLQFLIQYYNGEERAKGNILERFSAQQFPDLHSELNLSSLELGDSALYFCASSSPLDSTGERVGYTFGSGTRLTVV.

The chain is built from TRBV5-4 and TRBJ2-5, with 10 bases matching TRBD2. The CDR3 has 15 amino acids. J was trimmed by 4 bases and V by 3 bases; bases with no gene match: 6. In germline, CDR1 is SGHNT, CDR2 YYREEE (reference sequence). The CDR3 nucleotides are TGTGCCAGCAGCTACAGCGGGGGGGCAGCAGAGACCCAGTACTTC. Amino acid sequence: CASSYSGGAAETQYF.